The sequence of this T cell receptor (beta chain) was determined in a study of cytotoxic CD8 clonotypes in ibrutinib-treated CLL. The overall study: Response samples were taken after a median of around twelve months on treatment, range 6 to 36.

As regards this clone: Its antigen is as yet unknown.

Cryopreserved PBMCs yielded roughly 2.1 micrograms of genomic DNA for TCR beta libraries. Overall study findings and caveats: At the start, clonality exceeded age-matched healthy donors and followed circulating CD8+ T-cell counts.

The CDR3 totals 16 residues. Deletions cut 2 bases from V and 0 bases from J, with 12 bases between. CDR1 and CDR2 from the germline V gene are MNHEY and SVGAGI. Sequenced by immunoSEQ multiplex PCR; TCRdb stores in-frame clones only, minus some. The data contain more than 200,000 clones, 75% to 80% of them singletons. The sequencing used PBMCs, collected after 12 months of ibrutinib treatment. This clonotype was obtained from a human donor with chronic lymphocytic leukemia. The genes are TRBV6-5 and TRBJ2-3, with D perhaps TRBD1 or TRBD2 (5 bases each). CDR3 residues: CASSYRGALSTDTQYF. Here the CDR3 DNA reads TGTGCCAGCAGTTACCGAGGGGCACTCAGCACAGATACGCAGTATTTT.